This entry lists 29 T cell receptor beta chains sequenced from one sample in a study of blood T cell repertoires in COVID-19. Here immunoSEQ multiplex PCR was the method, and the copy in TCRdb shows in-frame clones only, minus some. The sample consists of roughly 220,000 clones, around 89% of them appearing once. Sequenced: PBMCs or T cells enriched from blood (not recorded which). The source of these receptors is a woman between 18 and 29 years old in a cohort exposed to, infected with or recovered from COVID-19 (not recorded which).

This rearrangement joins TRBV2 to TRBJ1-5; D uncertain. This CDR3 is 15 amino acids long. Germline CDR1 is SNHLY and CDR2 is FYNNEI. Trimming shortened V by 4 bases and J by 9 bases, and 19 bases separated the two germline ends. The CDR3 DNA reads TGTGCCAGCAGTGTACAAATACCCCTCAGCGGGCCCCAGCATTTT. Protein product: CASSVQIPLSGPQHF.

V gene TRBV6-5 combines with J gene TRBJ2-7, with a possible D match to TRBD2 (7 bases). The CDR3 length is 13 residues. With 6 bases removed from V and 2 bases from J, the gap between germline ends came to 11 bases. Per germline, CDR1 MNHEY and CDR2 SVGAGI. The CDR3 DNA is TGTGCCAGCAGCCTCGGGGGGCCCTACGAGCAGTACTTC. This translates into CASSLGGPYEQYF.

The chain carries TRBV6-5 and TRBJ1-5; TRBD1 agrees at 8 bases. V shed 6 bases and J 2 bases; nucleotides not matched to a gene: 6. This CDR3 has 15 residues. Germline V gene data show CDR1 as MNHEY and CDR2 as SVGAGI. CDR3 sequence (DNA): TGTGCCAGCAGACGCCAGGGGGCGGGCAATCAGCCCCAGCATTTT. It specifies CASRRQGAGNQPQHF.

The table lists this clone with a count of one. This sequence joins TRBV10-3 and TRBJ1-1; D call uncertain. The V end lost 2 bases, the J end lost 4 bases, and 11 bases lay between the germline ends. The germline V gene encodes CDR1 ENHRY and CDR2 SYGVKD. This CDR3 region has 14 residues. The CDR3 region is CAISERGLITEAFF. As DNA, the CDR3 is TGTGCCATCAGTGAGCGAGGACTGATCACTGAAGCTTTCTTT.

The chain employs TRBV6-5 and TRBJ1-5; 7 bases agree with TRBD1. CDR3 size: 13 residues. The germline CDR1 and CDR2 sequences are MNHEY and SVGAGI. V shed 10 bases and J 4 bases; nucleotides not matched to a gene: 7. The DNA of the CDR3 is TGTGCCACTACAGGGGCCGCTAATCAGCCCCAGCATTTT. As protein: CATTGAANQPQHF.

The chain carries TRBV2 and TRBJ1-5; a possible D gene is TRBD1 (5 bases). V was clipped by 2 bases and J by 0 bases, with 20 bases between them. Germline CDR1 and CDR2: SNHLY and FYNNEI. This CDR3 spans 19 amino acids. CDR3 in amino acids: CASSENWSQVTGSNQPQHF. In DNA form, the CDR3 reads TGTGCCAGCAGTGAAAACTGGTCACAGGTTACAGGTAGCAATCAGCCCCAGCATTTT. The full variable domain, with the rest looked up from reference TRBV2 and TRBJ1-5, is EPEVTQTPSHQVTQMGQEVILRCVPISNHLYFYWYRQILGQKVEFLVSFYNNEISEKSEIFDDQFSVERPDGSNFTLKIRSTKLEDSAMYFCASSENWSQVTGSNQPQHFGDGTRLSIL.

V usage is TRBV5-1 and J usage is TRBJ1-1; the D is unclear. V was clipped by 2 bases and J by 0 bases, with 11 bases between them. CDR1 SGHRS and CDR2 YFSETQ come from the germline V gene. This CDR3 region has 15 residues. Written as DNA, the CDR3 is TGCGCCAGCAGCTTAGCTGCGGGGATGAACACTGAAGCTTTCTTT. This translates into CASSLAAGMNTEAFF. The full variable domain, in which reference TRBV5-1 and TRBJ1-1 provide the parts outside the CDR3, is KAGVTQTPRYLIKTRGQQVTLSCSPISGHRSVSWYQQTPGQGLQFLFEYFSETQRNKGNFPGRFSGRQFSNSRSEMNVSTLELGDSALYLCASSLAAGMNTEAFFGQGTRLTVV.

The genes are TRBV5-6 and TRBJ2-7; 8 bases are shared with TRBD1. CDR3 size: 13 residues. J lost 1 base, V lost 3 bases, and 0 bases had no gene match. Germline V CDR1 and CDR2: SGHDT, YYEEEE. CDR3 protein: CASSWTGSYEQYF. The DNA for the CDR3 is TGTGCCAGCAGCTGGACAGGGTCCTACGAGCAGTACTTC.

V and J are TRBV19 and TRBJ2-5; D remains unclear. Trimming pared 8 bases from V and 4 bases from J, leaving 17 bases between. CDR1 is LNHDA and CDR2 is SQIVND in the germline V gene (reference sequence). The CDR3 contains 14 residues. The CDR3 DNA sequence: TGTGCCAGTTCCGGCAGTGGGCGTCGAGAGACCCAGTACTTC. Translated: CASSGSGRRETQYF.

The chain is built from TRBV2 and TRBJ2-5, with TRBD2 matching 10 bases. The CDR3 loop spans 17 amino acids. Germline V gives CDR1 SNHLY, CDR2 FYNNEI. The V segment lost 5 bases and the J segment 1 base; nucleotides outside the gene matches: 10. The CDR3 region is CASSPKGAGGPQETQYF. In DNA form, the CDR3 reads TGTGCCAGCAGTCCTAAGGGAGCGGGGGGGCCCCAAGAGACCCAGTACTTC.

This chain uses TRBV21-1 with TRBJ1-1; whether TRBD1, the table's D call, matches the DNA was not checked. TRBV21-1 is a known pseudogene. This CDR3 comprises 15 residues. The CDR3 region is CASSKGGGPIPEAFF. Written as DNA, the CDR3 is TGTGCCAGCAGCAAAGGAGGGGGCCCTATTCCCGAAGCTTTCTTT.

A note on this clone: At one of its ends the junction is not consistent with the germline gene, which may arise from a read error. The chain joins TRBV7-9 to TRBJ1-3; 8 bases line up with TRBD1. Looked up from germline, CDR1 is SEHNR and CDR2 is FQNEAQ (reference sequence). The length of the CDR3 is 13 residues. CDR3 loop: CASSLNSGQGLDF. As DNA, the CDR3 is TGTGCCAGCAGCTTAAATTCCGGACAGGGCTTGGATTTT. The full variable domain, completed using reference TRBV7-9 and TRBJ1-3, is DTGVSQNPRHKITKRGQNVTFRCDPISEHNRLYWYRQTLGQGPEFLTYFQNEAQLEKSRLLSDRFSAERPKGSFSTLEIQRTEQGDSAMYLCASSLNSGQGLDFGEGSWLTVV.

The chain links TRBV2 to TRBJ1-5; 7 nucleotides match TRBD1. The CDR3 extends over 15 amino acids. Germline V gene data show CDR1 as SNHLY and CDR2 as FYNNEI. V lost 1 base, J lost 2 bases, and 2 bases stayed unmatched. Written as DNA, the CDR3 is TGTGCCAGCAGTGAAGAAGGACAGGGCAATCAGCCCCAGCATTTT. This encodes CASSEEGQGNQPQHF. Combining the CDR3 with reference TRBV2 and TRBJ1-5 gives the whole variable domain EPEVTQTPSHQVTQMGQEVILRCVPISNHLYFYWYRQILGQKVEFLVSFYNNEISEKSEIFDDQFSVERPDGSNFTLKIRSTKLEDSAMYFCASSEEGQGNQPQHFGDGTRLSIL.

V usage is TRBV6-5 and J usage is TRBJ2-3, with TRBD1 matching 8 bases. The germline V gene has CDR1 MNHEY and CDR2 SVGAGI. Germline trimming cut 10 bases from V and 3 bases from J; bases unmatched to any gene: 9. The CDR3 sequence is 14 residues long. This CDR3 is CATLRTGKTDTQYF. The CDR3 nucleotides are TGTGCCACCCTCAGGACAGGGAAGACAGATACGCAGTATTTT.

This clone was picked up one time. The CDR3 nucleotides are TGTGCCAGCAGTGTGGCAGGCCTCGTGGGCTACACCTTC. The encoded protein is CASSVAGLVGYTF. V is TRBV2 and J is TRBJ1-2; unclear D gene. The CDR3 has 13 amino acids. Trimming pared 4 bases from V and 8 bases from J, leaving 14 bases between. CDR1 SNHLY and CDR2 FYNNEI come from the germline V gene.

J is TRBJ2-1 and V is TRBV19, with D maybe TRBD2 (7 bases). Germline V CDR1 and CDR2: LNHDA, SQIVND (reference sequence). The CDR3 runs to 18 residues. V was pared by 1 base and J by 0 bases, with 16 bases between. Here the CDR3 reads CASSIVPGGAASYNEQFF. The CDR3 DNA is TGTGCCAGTAGTATAGTCCCTGGGGGGGCGGCCTCCTACAATGAGCAGTTCTTC.

The V call is TRBV5-1, the J call TRBJ1-1; no firm D call. Germline assignment: CDR1 SGHRS and CDR2 YFSETQ. V was cut by 1 base and J by 6 bases, with 7 bases left in between. The CDR3 totals 12 residues. This CDR3 reads CASSLIGAEAFF. The CDR3 DNA reads as TGCGCCAGCAGCTTGATCGGAGCTGAAGCTTTCTTT.

This clone has a handful of counts. The V gene is TRBV5-1, the J gene TRBJ2-2; D is perhaps TRBD2 (6 bases). In germline, CDR1 is SGHRS, CDR2 YFSETQ. This CDR3 spans 15 amino acids. Deletions cut 0 bases from V and 8 bases from J, with 14 bases between. CDR3 sequence: CASSLVGTDVGELFF. The CDR3 DNA sequence: TGCGCCAGCAGCTTGGTTGGGACTGACGTGGGGGAGCTGTTTTTT.

The V and J genes are TRBV11-2 and TRBJ2-5, with D hard to call. This CDR3 has 11 residues. Germline loops: CDR1 SGHAT, CDR2 FQNNGV. Trimming removed 6 bases from V and 2 bases from J, with 4 bases in between. CDR3 nucleotide sequence: TGTGCCAGCAGACAGCAAGAGACCCAGTACTTC. Translated: CASRQQETQYF.

This chain connects TRBV5-1 to TRBJ1-1, with D unclear. The V end lost 4 bases, the J end lost 1 base, and 14 bases lay between the germline ends. The germline CDR1 and CDR2 sequences are SGHRS and YFSETQ. The CDR3 sequence is 15 residues long. Here the CDR3 reads CASSPRGPGNTEAFF. In DNA form, the CDR3 reads TGCGCCAGCAGCCCGAGAGGTCCGGGGAACACTGAAGCTTTCTTT. Supplemented by reference TRBV5-1 and TRBJ1-1, the full variable domain reads KAGVTQTPRYLIKTRGQQVTLSCSPISGHRSVSWYQQTPGQGLQFLFEYFSETQRNKGNFPGRFSGRQFSNSRSEMNVSTLELGDSALYLCASSPRGPGNTEAFFGQGTRLTVV.

V gene TRBV6-5 combines with J gene TRBJ2-1; 12 bases align to TRBD2. Per the germline V gene, CDR1 is MNHEY and CDR2 is SVGAGI. After removal of 2 bases from V and 8 bases from J, the junction contained 4 bases not matched to a gene. The CDR3 loop spans 15 amino acids. The CDR3 nucleotides are TGTGCCAGCAGTTACGAACTAGCGGGGGGCGATGAGCAGTTCTTC. Amino acids: CASSYELAGGDEQFF.

The rearrangement links TRBV23-1 to TRBJ2-2, with D possibly being TRBD2 (5 bases). TRBV23-1 carries the ORF label, with uncertain function. V dropped 0 bases and J dropped 7 bases, with 9 bases sitting between them. The CDR3 is 14 residues long. This CDR3 is CASSQSARGGELFF. CDR3 nucleotides: TGCGCCAGCAGTCAATCCGCCCGGGGCGGGGAGCTGTTTTTT.

The chain links TRBV2 to TRBJ1-5; 7 bases match TRBD1. The germline V gene has CDR1 SNHLY and CDR2 FYNNEI. The CDR3 has 15 residues. The V segment lost 4 bases and the J segment 2 bases; nucleotides outside the gene matches: 5. This chain's CDR3 is CASSVRGLGNQPQHF. The CDR3 bases are TGTGCCAGCAGTGTAAGGGGGCTTGGCAATCAGCCCCAGCATTTT.

The chain joins TRBV20-1 to TRBJ2-7; 11 nucleotides match TRBD2. CDR1 is DFQATT, CDR2 SNEGSKA, per germline (reference sequence). Unmatched junction bases numbered 3, after V lost 3 bases and J lost 5 bases. The CDR3 totals 13 residues. CDR3 sequence (DNA): TGCAGTGCTAGTTTGGGACTAGCGGACGAGCAGTACTTC. Translation gives CSASLGLADEQYF.

The rearrangement links TRBV24-1 to TRBJ2-1; TRBD1 might be the D (6 bases). Trimming left V 1 base short and J 2 bases short, with 11 bases between. This CDR3 has 16 amino acids. CDR1 is KGHDR, CDR2 SFDVKD, per germline. CDR3 sequence reads: CATSDFNTGPYNEQFF. The CDR3 DNA sequence: TGTGCCACCAGTGATTTCAACACAGGGCCCTACAATGAGCAGTTCTTC.

V is TRBV19 and J is TRBJ1-1; a possible D gene is TRBD1 (5 bases). Looked up from germline, CDR1 is LNHDA and CDR2 is SQIVND (reference sequence). Trimming left V 5 bases short and J 9 bases short, with 16 bases between. CDR3 length: 13 residues. The CDR3 DNA follows: TGTGCCAGTAGTCCGAGGGAAGCGGGACAAGCTTTCTTT. Its translation is CASSPREAGQAFF.

The rearrangement joins TRBV2 to TRBJ2-7; TRBD2 matches 8 bases. With 6 bases clipped from V and 3 bases from J, the junction kept 13 bases outside the gene matches. There are 16 residues in the CDR3. Germline assignment: CDR1 SNHLY and CDR2 FYNNEI. CDR3 bases: TGTGCCAGCAGCGTCAATAGCGGGACGGCCGTCTACGAGCAGTACTTC. Translated: CASSVNSGTAVYEQYF.

This rearrangement joins TRBV10-2 to TRBJ1-1; tentative D call: TRBD1 (6 bases). This CDR3 is built from 13 residues. Between the trimmed V and J ends, which lost 4 bases and 5 bases, there was a span of 11 bases. CDR1 WSHSY and CDR2 SAAADI come from the germline V gene. This CDR3 is CASSVRGETEAFF. CDR3 in DNA: TGCGCCAGCAGTGTCAGGGGAGAGACTGAAGCTTTCTTT.

V gene TRBV9 combines with J gene TRBJ2-7; a weak D match, TRBD2 (6 bases). This CDR3 has 13 residues. V dropped 0 bases and J dropped 4 bases, with 8 bases sitting between them. In germline, CDR1 is SGDLS, CDR2 YYNGEE. The CDR3 loop reads CASSVEGTYEQYF. The CDR3 DNA reads TGTGCCAGCAGCGTAGAGGGGACTTACGAGCAGTACTTC.